The T cell receptor (beta chain) under discussion was sequenced for a study of T cell responses to AZD1222 COVID-19 vaccine. This clone occurred a few times. Its specificity is unknown. Between the trimmed V and J ends, which lost 6 bases and 2 bases, there was a span of 11 bases. The CDR3 runs 13 residues. TCRdb keeps only in-frame clones here, not all; method: immunoSEQ multiplex PCR. The data contain 40,000 or so clones, approximately 80% of them singletons. General observations from the study: In all cases, repertoires were sampled only after the peak T cell response. Females outnumbered males among donors, who were mostly white British; clonal diversity was possibly underestimated. Seropositive status at baseline applied to only a handful of AZD1222 recipients.

The chain carries TRBV12-3 or TRBV12-4 and TRBJ2-7, with D possibly matching TRBD1 (6 bases). This receptor was identified in an adult who received the AZD1222 COVID-19 vaccine. Source: peripheral blood, taken 28 days after the second AZD1222 dose. In DNA, the CDR3 is TGTGCCAGCAGAAAGCAGGGGACCTACGAGCAGTACTTC. Translation gives CASRKQGTYEQYF.